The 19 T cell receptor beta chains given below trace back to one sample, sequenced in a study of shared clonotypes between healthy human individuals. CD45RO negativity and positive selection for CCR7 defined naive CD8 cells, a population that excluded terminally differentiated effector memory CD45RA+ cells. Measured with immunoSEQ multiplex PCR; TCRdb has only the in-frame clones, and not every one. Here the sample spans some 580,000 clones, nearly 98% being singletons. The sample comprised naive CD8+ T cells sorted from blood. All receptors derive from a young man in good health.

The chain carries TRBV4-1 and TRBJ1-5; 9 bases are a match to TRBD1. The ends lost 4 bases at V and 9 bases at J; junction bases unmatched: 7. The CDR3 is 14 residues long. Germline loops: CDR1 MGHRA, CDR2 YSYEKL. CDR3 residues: CASSLGQGTWPQHF. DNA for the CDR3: TGCGCCAGCAGCCTAGGACAGGGGACCTGGCCCCAGCATTTT.

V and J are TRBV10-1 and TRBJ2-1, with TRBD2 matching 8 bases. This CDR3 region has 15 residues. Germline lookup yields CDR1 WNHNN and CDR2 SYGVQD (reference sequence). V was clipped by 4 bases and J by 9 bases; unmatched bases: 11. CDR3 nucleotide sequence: TGCGCCAGCAGTGGGACAGCGGGAGTGGGTCCTGAGCAGTTCTTC. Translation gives CASSGTAGVGPEQFF.

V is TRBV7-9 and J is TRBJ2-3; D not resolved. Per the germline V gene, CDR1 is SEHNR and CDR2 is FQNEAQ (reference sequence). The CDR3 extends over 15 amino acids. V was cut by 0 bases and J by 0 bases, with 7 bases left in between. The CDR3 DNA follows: TGTGCCAGCAGCTTAGCGTTTTCAAGCACAGATACGCAGTATTTT. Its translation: CASSLAFSSTDTQYF.

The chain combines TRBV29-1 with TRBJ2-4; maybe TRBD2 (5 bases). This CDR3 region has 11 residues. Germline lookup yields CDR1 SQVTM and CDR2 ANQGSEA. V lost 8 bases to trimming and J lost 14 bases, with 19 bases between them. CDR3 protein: CSFKKDSLEYF. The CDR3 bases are TGCAGCTTCAAGAAGGACTCCCTCGAGTACTTC. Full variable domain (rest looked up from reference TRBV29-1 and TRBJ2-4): SAVISQKPSRDICQRGTSLTIQCQVDSQVTMMFWYRQQPGQSLTLIATANQGSEATYESGFVIDKFPISRPNLTFSTLTVSNMSPEDSSIYLCSFKKDSLEYFGAGTRLSVL.

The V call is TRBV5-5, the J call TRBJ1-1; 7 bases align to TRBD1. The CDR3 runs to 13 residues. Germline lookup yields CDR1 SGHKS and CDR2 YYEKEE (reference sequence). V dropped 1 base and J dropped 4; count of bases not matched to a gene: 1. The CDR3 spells CASSLRGLTEAFF. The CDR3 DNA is TGTGCCAGCAGCTTGAGGGGGCTCACTGAAGCTTTCTTT.

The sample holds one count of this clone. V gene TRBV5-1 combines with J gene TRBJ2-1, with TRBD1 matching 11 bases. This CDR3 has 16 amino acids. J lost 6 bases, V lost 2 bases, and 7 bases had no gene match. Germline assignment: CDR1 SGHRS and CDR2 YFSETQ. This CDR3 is CASSLPGQGDFNEQFF. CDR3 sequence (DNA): TGCGCCAGCAGCTTACCGGGACAGGGGGATTTCAATGAGCAGTTCTTC.

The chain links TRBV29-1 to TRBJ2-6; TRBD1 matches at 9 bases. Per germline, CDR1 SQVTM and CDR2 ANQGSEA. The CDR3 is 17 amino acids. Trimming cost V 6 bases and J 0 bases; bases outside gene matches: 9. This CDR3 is CSVDQTGGSSGANVLTF. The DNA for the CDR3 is TGCAGCGTCGACCAGACAGGGGGAAGCTCTGGGGCCAACGTCCTGACTTTC.

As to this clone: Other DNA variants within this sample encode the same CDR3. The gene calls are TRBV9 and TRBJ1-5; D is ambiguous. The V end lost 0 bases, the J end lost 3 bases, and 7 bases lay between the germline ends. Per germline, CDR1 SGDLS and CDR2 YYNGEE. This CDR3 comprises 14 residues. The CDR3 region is CASSVEGNNQPQHF. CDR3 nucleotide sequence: TGTGCCAGCAGCGTAGAGGGTAACAATCAGCCCCAGCATTTT. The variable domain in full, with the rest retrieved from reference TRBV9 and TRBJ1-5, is DSGVTQTPKHLITATGQRVTLRCSPRSGDLSVYWYQQSLDQGLQFLIQYYNGEERAKGNILERFSAQQFPDLHSELNLSSLELGDSALYFCASSVEGNNQPQHFGDGTRLSIL.

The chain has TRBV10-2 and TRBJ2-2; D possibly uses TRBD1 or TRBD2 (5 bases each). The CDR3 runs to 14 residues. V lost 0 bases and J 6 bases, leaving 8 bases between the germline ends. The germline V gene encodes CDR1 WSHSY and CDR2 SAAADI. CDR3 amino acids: CASSESLGAGELFF. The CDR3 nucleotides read TGCGCCAGCAGTGAGTCGTTGGGGGCCGGGGAGCTGTTTTTT.

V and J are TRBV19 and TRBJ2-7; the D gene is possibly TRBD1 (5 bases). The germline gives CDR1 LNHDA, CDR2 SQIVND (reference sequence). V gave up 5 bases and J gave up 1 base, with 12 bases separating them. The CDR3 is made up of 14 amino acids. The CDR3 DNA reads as TGTGCCAGTAGTGGCGCAGGGTGGTCCTACGAGCAGTACTTC. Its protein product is CASSGAGWSYEQYF.

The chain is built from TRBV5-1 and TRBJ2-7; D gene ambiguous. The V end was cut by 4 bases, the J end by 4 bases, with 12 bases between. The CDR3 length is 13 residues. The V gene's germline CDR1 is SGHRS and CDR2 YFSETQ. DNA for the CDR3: TGCGCCAGCAGCCCCGGCCTGGGGTACGAGCAGTACTTC. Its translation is CASSPGLGYEQYF.

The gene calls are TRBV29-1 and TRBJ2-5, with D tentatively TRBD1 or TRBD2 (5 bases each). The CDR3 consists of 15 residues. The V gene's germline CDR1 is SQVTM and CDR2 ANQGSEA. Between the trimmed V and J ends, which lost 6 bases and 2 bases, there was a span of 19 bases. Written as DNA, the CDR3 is TGCAGCGTCCAACCGGGACGGAGAGTACAAGAGACCCAGTACTTC. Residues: CSVQPGRRVQETQYF.

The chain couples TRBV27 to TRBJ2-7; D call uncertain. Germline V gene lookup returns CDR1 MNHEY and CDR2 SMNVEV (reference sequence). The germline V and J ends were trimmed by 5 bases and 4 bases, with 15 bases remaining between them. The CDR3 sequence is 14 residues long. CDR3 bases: TGTGCCAGCAGTCTCTCTGTTGGCATATACGAGCAGTACTTC. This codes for CASSLSVGIYEQYF.

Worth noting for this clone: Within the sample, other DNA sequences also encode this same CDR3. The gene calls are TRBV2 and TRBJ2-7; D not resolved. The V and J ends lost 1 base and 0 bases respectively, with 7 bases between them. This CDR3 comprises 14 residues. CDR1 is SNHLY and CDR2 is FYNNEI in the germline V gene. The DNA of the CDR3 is TGTGCCAGCAGTGAAGGACGCAGCTCCTACGAGCAGTACTTC. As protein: CASSEGRSSYEQYF.

The CDR3: CASSAIPTETQDGYGYTF. In nucleotides, the CDR3 is TGTGCCAGCAGTGCAATCCCGACAGAAACCCAAGATGGCTATGGCTACACCTTC. The chain employs TRBV27 and TRBJ1-2; D might be TRBD1 (5 bases). V dropped 5 bases and J dropped 4 bases, with 26 bases sitting between them. CDR1 and CDR2 (germline): MNHEY, SMNVEV (reference sequence). The CDR3 extends over 18 amino acids.

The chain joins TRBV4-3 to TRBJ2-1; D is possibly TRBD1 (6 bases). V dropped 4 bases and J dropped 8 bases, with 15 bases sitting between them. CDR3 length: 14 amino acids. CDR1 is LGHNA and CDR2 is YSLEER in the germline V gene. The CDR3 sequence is CASSPQGNVDEQFF. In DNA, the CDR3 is TGCGCCAGCAGCCCCCAGGGGAATGTCGATGAGCAGTTCTTC.

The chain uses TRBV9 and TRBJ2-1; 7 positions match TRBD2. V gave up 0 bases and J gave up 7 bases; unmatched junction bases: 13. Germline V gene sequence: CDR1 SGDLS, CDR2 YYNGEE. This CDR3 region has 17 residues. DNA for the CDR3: TGTGCCAGCAGCGTAGCCCCCTTCGGCGGGAGCAGTAATGAGCAGTTCTTC. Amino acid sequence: CASSVAPFGGSSNEQFF.

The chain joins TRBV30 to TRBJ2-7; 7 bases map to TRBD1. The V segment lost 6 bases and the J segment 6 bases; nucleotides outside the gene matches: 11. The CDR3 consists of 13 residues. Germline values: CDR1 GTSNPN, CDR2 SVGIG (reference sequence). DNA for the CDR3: TGTGCCTGCGACCCGGGACAGCCGGGCGAGCAGTACTTC. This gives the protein CACDPGQPGEQYF.

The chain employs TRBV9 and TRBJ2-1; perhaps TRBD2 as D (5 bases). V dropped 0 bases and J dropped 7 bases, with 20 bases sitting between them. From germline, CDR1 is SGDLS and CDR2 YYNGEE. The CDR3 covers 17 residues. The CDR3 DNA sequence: TGTGCCAGCAGCGTAGCTAGGCGGCTAGCAGAACATAATGAGCAGTTCTTC. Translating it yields CASSVARRLAEHNEQFF.